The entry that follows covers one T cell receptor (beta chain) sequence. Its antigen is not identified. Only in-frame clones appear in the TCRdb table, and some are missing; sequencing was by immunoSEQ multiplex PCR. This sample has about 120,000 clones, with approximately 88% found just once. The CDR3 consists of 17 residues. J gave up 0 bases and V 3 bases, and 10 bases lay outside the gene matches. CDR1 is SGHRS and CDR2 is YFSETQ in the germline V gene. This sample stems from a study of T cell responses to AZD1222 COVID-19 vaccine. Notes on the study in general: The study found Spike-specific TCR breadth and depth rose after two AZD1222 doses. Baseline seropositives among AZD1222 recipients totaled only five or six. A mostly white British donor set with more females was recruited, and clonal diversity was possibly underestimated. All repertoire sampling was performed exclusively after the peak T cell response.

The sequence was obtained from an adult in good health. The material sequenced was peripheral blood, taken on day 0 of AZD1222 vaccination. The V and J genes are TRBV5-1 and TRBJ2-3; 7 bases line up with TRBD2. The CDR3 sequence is CASSYPKAGSSTDTQYF. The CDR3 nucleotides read TGCGCCAGCAGCTACCCCAAAGCGGGGTCTAGCACAGATACGCAGTATTTT.